This T cell receptor (beta chain) is from a study of technical replicates of blood from several donors. The assay was immunoSEQ multiplex PCR, and TCRdb's table has in-frame clones only and misses some. This table has roughly 71,000 clones, nearly 97% appearing once. V lost 2 bases, J lost 5 bases, and 13 bases stayed unmatched. Germline values: CDR1 SGHVS, CDR2 FQNEAQ. The CDR3 length is 17 residues. The TCR was taken from a human donor in good health. This sequence joins TRBV7-8 and TRBJ2-5; 8 nucleotides match TRBD2. The sequenced sample consisted of T cells isolated from PBMCs. CDR3 in DNA: TGTGCCAGCAGCTTAATAAGCGGGGGTTCTCTGGGGGAGACCCAGTACTTC. Residues: CASSLISGGSLGETQYF.